This TCR beta chain was recovered during a study of human T cells and chemical hapten exposure. Time point of the sample: patch test 1, 2 weeks after DPC sensitization. The treatment is: therapeutic diphenylcyclopropenone sensitization with weekly scalp DPC. Library construction involved attaching unique molecular identifiers to individual cDNA molecules, which allowed quantitative, reproducible TCR counting. TCRdb processed the RACE reads anew with MiXCR; each CDR3 protein has one entry. The table has 340,000 or so distinct CDR3 sequences, roughly 6.9% seen once. The length of the CDR3 is 16 residues. J lost 5 bases, V lost 3 bases, and 8 bases had no gene match. Per the germline V gene, CDR1 is LGHNA and CDR2 is YSLEER. This clonotype was observed a few times.

The sample in question was whole blood, obtained in connection with sensitization to the hapten diphenylcyclopropenone (DPC). The rearrangement links TRBV4-3 to TRBJ1-4; 8 bases are shared with TRBD1. This receptor was obtained from a woman aged 18-29 years with alopecia areata. Some clones in this sample may be carry-over from other donors' samples. Here the CDR3 reads CASSQVRDRRNEKLFF. The CDR3, as DNA: TGCGCCAGCAGCCAGGTTCGGGACAGGAGAAATGAAAAACTGTTTTTT.